Listed here are 30 T cell receptor beta chains from one sample, sequenced in a study of technical replicates of blood from a few donors. TCRdb's copy holds only in-frame clones and misses some; the assay was immunoSEQ multiplex PCR. The sample holds approximately 90,000 clones; 95% are singletons and the top ten take around 0.26%. Sample: T cells isolated from PBMCs. The receptors stem from a human donor in good health.

The genes are TRBV6-5 and TRBJ2-3; D gene unclear. V was cut by 0 bases and J by 2 bases, with 12 bases left in between. CDR1 MNHEY and CDR2 SVGAGI come from the germline V gene. The CDR3 has 16 residues. CDR3 residues: CASSYSIGGTTDTQYF. CDR3 coding DNA: TGTGCCAGCAGTTACTCGATTGGCGGAACCACAGATACGCAGTATTTT.

This chain uses TRBV5-4 with TRBJ2-1, with 9 nucleotides matching TRBD2. The CDR3 runs to 16 residues. After removal of 3 bases from V and 2 bases from J, the junction contained 6 bases not matched to a gene. Germline values: CDR1 SGHNT, CDR2 YYREEE (reference sequence). Written as DNA, the CDR3 is TGTGCCAGCAGCTCCTTCCTAGCGGGGCCCTACAATGAGCAGTTCTTC. Its protein product is CASSSFLAGPYNEQFF.

The chain recombines TRBV19 with TRBJ2-2; TRBD1 aligns across 9 bases. The germline V gene has CDR1 LNHDA and CDR2 SQIVND (reference sequence). The CDR3 loop spans 18 amino acids. V was clipped by 7 bases and J by 5 bases; unmatched bases: 17. CDR3 region: CASTFRDRAVEITGELFF. DNA of the CDR3: TGTGCCAGTACTTTCCGGGACAGGGCGGTCGAAATAACCGGGGAGCTGTTTTTT.

The chain combines TRBV10-1 with TRBJ2-1; 8 nucleotides match TRBD2. There are 16 residues in the CDR3. Trimming took 5 bases from V and 0 from J; bases not matched to a gene: 6. Looked up from germline, CDR1 is WNHNN and CDR2 is SYGVQD (reference sequence). This CDR3 is CASSNYLAGSYNEQFF. CDR3 sequence (DNA): TGCGCCAGCAGTAATTATCTAGCGGGCTCCTACAATGAGCAGTTCTTC.

This rearrangement joins TRBV7-9 to TRBJ2-5, with 11 bases fitting TRBD2. From germline, CDR1 is SEHNR and CDR2 FQNEAQ (reference sequence). The length of the CDR3 is 15 residues. Trimming took 3 bases from V and 1 from J; bases not matched to a gene: 1. CDR3 sequence: CASSLGLAVQETQYF. The CDR3 bases are TGTGCCAGCAGCTTGGGACTAGCGGTCCAAGAGACCCAGTACTTC. The full variable domain, in which reference TRBV7-9 and TRBJ2-5 provide the parts outside the CDR3, is DTGVSQNPRHKITKRGQNVTFRCDPISEHNRLYWYRQTLGQGPEFLTYFQNEAQLEKSRLLSDRFSAERPKGSFSTLEIQRTEQGDSAMYLCASSLGLAVQETQYFGPGTRLLVL.

The V and J genes are TRBV19 and TRBJ1-1; D remains unclear. CDR1 and CDR2 from the germline V gene are LNHDA and SQIVND (reference sequence). The V end lost 11 bases, the J end lost 0 bases, and 10 bases lay between the germline ends. CDR3 size: 12 residues. Here the CDR3 reads CASCGLNTEAFF. In nucleotides, the CDR3 is TGTGCCTCCTGCGGGCTGAACACTGAAGCTTTCTTT. Supplemented by reference TRBV19 and TRBJ1-1, the full variable domain reads DGGITQSPKYLFRKEGQNVTLSCEQNLNHDAMYWYRQDPGQGLRLIYYSQIVNDFQKGDIAEGYSVSREKKESFPLTVTSAQKNPTAFYLCASCGLNTEAFFGQGTRLTVV.

The rearrangement links TRBV4-1 to TRBJ1-5, with D possibly being TRBD1 (5 bases). V shed 2 bases and J shed 4 bases, with 15 bases lying between them. CDR3 size: 16 residues. The germline V gene has CDR1 MGHRA and CDR2 YSYEKL. CDR3 sequence reads: CASSQNNPGRNQPQHF. The CDR3 nucleotides read TGCGCCAGCAGCCAAAATAACCCAGGGCGGAATCAGCCCCAGCATTTT.

The rearrangement joins TRBV7-2 to TRBJ2-5; D is uncertain. The CDR3 has 14 amino acids. Germline V CDR1 and CDR2: SGHTA, FQGNSA. V dropped 5 bases and J dropped 4 bases, with 14 bases sitting between them. The CDR3 reads CASSPPLTRETQYF. The CDR3, as DNA: TGTGCCAGCAGCCCCCCCCTTACACGAGAGACCCAGTACTTC.

This chain joins TRBV7-8 and TRBJ1-5; TRBD1 might be the D (5 bases). The CDR3 covers 18 residues. V was cut by 5 bases and J by 4 bases, with 24 bases left in between. Germline CDR1 and CDR2: SGHVS and FQNEAQ. The CDR3 is CASSPEGRGRAFNQPQHF. The CDR3 coding sequence is TGTGCCAGCAGCCCAGAAGGGAGGGGTCGGGCCTTTAATCAGCCCCAGCATTTT.

The V gene is TRBV15, the J gene TRBJ1-1; no firm D call. CDR1 is LNHNV, CDR2 YYDKDF, per germline (reference sequence). The length of the CDR3 is 13 residues. V was pared by 2 bases and J by 2 bases, with 6 bases between. In DNA, the CDR3 is TGTGCCACCAGCAGACGTACAAACACTGAAGCTTTCTTT. Its protein is CATSRRTNTEAFF.

The rearrangement joins TRBV6-1 to TRBJ1-4; D might be TRBD1 (6 bases). Germline CDR1 reads MNHNS; CDR2 reads SASEGT. Trimming removed 6 bases at V and 6 bases at J, with 11 bases between. The CDR3 sequence is 13 residues long. The CDR3 coding sequence is TGTGCCAGCAGCGCAGGGGCCTATGAAAAACTGTTTTTT. Amino acid sequence: CASSAGAYEKLFF.

This clone has a handful of counts. The chain combines TRBV27 with TRBJ1-1; 8 bases line up with TRBD1. V lost 7 bases, J lost 5 bases, and 6 bases stayed unmatched. The CDR3 is 13 residues long. From germline, CDR1 is MNHEY and CDR2 SMNVEV (reference sequence). This CDR3 reads CASTPRQGTEAFF. CDR3 bases: TGTGCCAGCACCCCGCGACAGGGGACTGAAGCTTTCTTT.

This rearrangement joins TRBV6-5 to TRBJ1-2; 7 bases agree with TRBD1. The ends lost 6 bases at V and 4 bases at J; junction bases unmatched: 5. The germline CDR1 and CDR2 sequences are MNHEY and SVGAGI. This CDR3 has 13 amino acids. The DNA of the CDR3 is TGTGCCAGCAGACCGCAGGGGGGCTATGGCTACACCTTC. This sequence encodes CASRPQGGYGYTF.

The chain couples TRBV5-1 to TRBJ2-7; a weak D match, TRBD1 (6 bases). V lost 4 bases and J 3 bases, leaving 14 bases between the germline ends. The length of the CDR3 is 14 residues. Per germline, CDR1 SGHRS and CDR2 YFSETQ. The CDR3 bases are TGCGCCAGCAGCCGACGGACAGAGAGCTACGAGCAGTACTTC. This codes for CASSRRTESYEQYF.

The V and J genes are TRBV5-1 and TRBJ1-2; D unclear. V lost 0 bases and J 1 base, leaving 4 bases between the germline ends. This CDR3 region has 13 residues. CDR1 is SGHRS and CDR2 is YFSETQ in the germline V gene. The CDR3 DNA reads TGCGCCAGCAGCTTGGGTAGTAACTATGGCTACACCTTC. Its protein is CASSLGSNYGYTF.

This clone was picked up one time. The chain couples TRBV4-2 to TRBJ2-7; 11 nucleotides agree with TRBD2. CDR1 is LGHNA and CDR2 is YNFKEQ in the germline V gene. The ends lost 0 bases at V and 3 bases at J; junction bases unmatched: 4. The CDR3 contains 16 residues. In nucleotides, the CDR3 is TGTGCCAGCAGCCAAGAACTAGCGGGGGAGTACTACGAGCAGTACTTC. Protein: CASSQELAGEYYEQYF.

This CDR3 reads CASRRDRVDEQYF. The CDR3 nucleotides are TGTGCCAGCAGGCGGGACAGAGTCGACGAGCAGTACTTC. This chain uses TRBV27 with TRBJ2-7; possibly TRBD1 for D (7 bases). This CDR3 is built from 13 residues. The germline V gene has CDR1 MNHEY and CDR2 SMNVEV (reference sequence). V was shortened by 6 bases and J by 5 bases, with 14 bases between the two germline ends.

The chain couples TRBV27 to TRBJ2-4; D remains ambiguous. The V and J ends lost 3 bases and 0 bases respectively, with 15 bases between them. CDR3 length: 17 residues. CDR1 and CDR2 from the germline V gene are MNHEY and SMNVEV (reference sequence). Written as DNA, the CDR3 is TGTGCCAGCAGTTTGACGCCATGGCAGGCAGCCAAAAACATTCAGTACTTC. This codes for CASSLTPWQAAKNIQYF.

The chain couples TRBV7-2 to TRBJ1-5, with 7 bases that match TRBD1. With V trimmed by 5 bases and J by 4 bases, 8 bases remained unmatched. The CDR3 is 15 residues long. Germline values: CDR1 SGHTA, CDR2 FQGNSA. The CDR3 loop reads CASSRDSRENQPQHF. The DNA of the CDR3 is TGTGCCAGCAGCCGGGACAGCCGTGAAAATCAGCCCCAGCATTTT.

The J gene is TRBJ2-6, the V gene TRBV7-9, with TRBD1 identical over 7 bases. The germline gives CDR1 SEHNR, CDR2 FQNEAQ (reference sequence). V shed 6 bases, J shed 2 bases, and the junction held 4 bases outside the gene matches. This CDR3 is 15 amino acids long. CDR3 loop: CASSEGAAGANVLTF. CDR3 coding DNA: TGTGCCAGCAGTGAGGGGGCAGCTGGGGCCAACGTCCTGACTTTC.

The rearrangement links TRBV18 to TRBJ2-7; weak D call: TRBD2 (6 bases). Trimming stripped 5 bases from V and 7 bases from J, with 15 bases between. The CDR3 contains 13 residues. The germline CDR1 and CDR2 sequences are KGHSH and LQKENI. In DNA form, the CDR3 reads TGTGCCAGCTCATTCCAGGGTCGGGGGGAGCAGTACTTC. Translated, it gives CASSFQGRGEQYF.

Concerning this clone itself: The junction differs from germline at one of its ends, possibly a read error. The chain links TRBV29-1 to TRBJ2-7; 9 nucleotides match TRBD1. CDR1 is SQVTM and CDR2 is ANQGSEA in the germline V gene. The CDR3 totals 20 residues. The CDR3 is CSVVGQGDARARARSSEQYF. In DNA form, the CDR3 reads TGCAGCGTTGTGGGACAGGGTGACGCTCGCGCTCGGGCAAGGTCCTCCGAGCAGTACTTC.

V gene TRBV27 combines with J gene TRBJ2-7; D ambiguous. V lost 4 bases and J 2 bases, leaving 9 bases between the germline ends. Germline CDR1 is MNHEY and CDR2 is SMNVEV (reference sequence). This CDR3 has 13 residues. CDR3 in amino acids: CASSSTSPYEQYF. CDR3 nucleotide sequence: TGTGCCAGCAGTTCAACTTCACCCTACGAGCAGTACTTC.

The chain carries TRBV13 and TRBJ2-2; 7 bases are shared with TRBD2. The CDR3 extends over 16 amino acids. V lost 5 bases to trimming and J lost 5 bases; unmatched junction nucleotides: 11. CDR1 is PRHDT, CDR2 FYEKMQ, per germline (reference sequence). CDR3 protein: CASSDEPTSYTGELFF. For the CDR3, the DNA is TGTGCCAGCAGCGACGAGCCGACTAGCTATACCGGGGAGCTGTTTTTT.

The V gene is TRBV18, the J gene TRBJ1-2; no clear D gene. The V end was cut by 3 bases, the J end by 4 bases, with 15 bases between. The CDR3 is 15 amino acids. The germline gives CDR1 KGHSH, CDR2 LQKENI. CDR3 protein: CASSPGTERPYGYTF. In DNA, the CDR3 is TGTGCCAGCTCACCGGGCACCGAAAGACCCTATGGCTACACCTTC.

V gene TRBV7-8 combines with J gene TRBJ2-7; 9 bases fit TRBD1. Germline lookup yields CDR1 SGHVS and CDR2 FQNEAQ. The length of the CDR3 is 21 residues. V shed 0 bases and J 0 bases; nucleotides not matched to a gene: 18. CDR3 in amino acids: CASSLARNRQPLQGASYEQYF. The CDR3 coding sequence is TGTGCCAGCAGCTTAGCCCGTAATCGCCAGCCACTACAGGGGGCCTCCTACGAGCAGTACTTC.

The rearrangement joins TRBV9 to TRBJ1-3, with 7 bases aligning to TRBD1. Trimming cost V 4 bases and J 2 bases; bases outside gene matches: 12. Per the germline V gene, CDR1 is SGDLS and CDR2 is YYNGEE. The CDR3 contains 17 residues. The CDR3 protein is CASSPGTQGDAGNTIYF. CDR3 nucleotides: TGTGCCAGCAGCCCCGGCACCCAGGGGGATGCTGGAAACACCATATATTTT.

The gene calls are TRBV6-5 and TRBJ1-5; D is possibly TRBD1 (6 bases). Germline V gene sequence: CDR1 MNHEY, CDR2 SVGAGI. This CDR3 is built from 13 residues. Trimming stripped 5 bases from V and 7 bases from J, with 12 bases between. The CDR3 region is CASSNRVGQPQHF. CDR3 sequence (DNA): TGTGCCAGCAGTAACAGGGTAGGCCAGCCCCAGCATTTT.

The V call is TRBV5-1, the J call TRBJ2-1; a weak D match, TRBD2 (6 bases). The CDR3 spans 14 residues. Germline V gene sequence: CDR1 SGHRS, CDR2 YFSETQ. Deletions cut 2 bases from V and 7 bases from J, with 13 bases between. CDR3 nucleotide sequence: TGCGCCAGCAGCTTCCTGGGGGGTGGAAATGAGCAGTTCTTC. This codes for CASSFLGGGNEQFF.

The chain uses TRBV5-4 and TRBJ2-7, with D unclear. This CDR3 is 13 amino acids long. V lost 4 bases and J lost 0, with 8 bases in between. Germline CDR1 reads SGHNT; CDR2 reads YYREEE (reference sequence). The CDR3 loop is CASSPPLSYEQYF. The CDR3 region has the DNA TGTGCCAGCAGCCCCCCTCTCTCCTACGAGCAGTACTTC.